The present entry profiles one TCR beta chain with its context. This CDR3 has 15 amino acids. Trimming removed 7 bases from V and 3 bases from J, with 18 bases in between. Germline assignment: CDR1 LNHDA and CDR2 SQIVND (reference sequence). Generated by immunoSEQ multiplex PCR, the TCRdb table keeps only in-frame clones and is missing some. The sample records around 130,000 clones, 75% to 90% being singletons. This record belongs to a study of blood T cell repertoires in COVID-19. The source material was peripheral blood. This TCR derives from a human donor in a cohort sampled during active COVID-19. The gene calls are TRBV19 and TRBJ1-2; a possible D gene is TRBD1 (5 bases). The CDR3 bases are TGTGCCAGTATTCAATCCCCAGGGCAATACTATGGCTACACCTTC. It yields the protein CASIQSPGQYYGYTF.